This is a list of T cell receptor beta chains from one sample in a study of blood T cell repertoires in COVID-19. Here immunoSEQ multiplex PCR was the method, and the copy in TCRdb shows in-frame clones only, minus some. The table has around 150,000 clones, roughly 90% seen once. Sequencing was carried out using peripheral blood. The source is a human donor with COVID-19, enrolled during active disease. The donor label of this sample is uncertain. Each CDR3 is given with its conserved first and last residue. The D gene is left open where the match is weak. Clone size is not always given. Where it is, it says once, few, many or a class for expanded clones.

cdr3_nt	cdr3_aa	j_call	d_call	clone_size	v_call
TGTGCCAGCAGTTTAGATGCGGCCTACGGCGCTTTCTTT	CASSLDAAYGAFF	TRBJ1-1	-	once	TRBV12-3/TRBV12-4
TGTGCCAGCAGTTCCCGGACAGCGTCATGGGAGTACTTC	CASSSRTASWEYF	TRBJ2-5	-	-	TRBV12-3/TRBV12-4
TGTGCCAGCAGCCTCCAAGAGACCCAGTACTTC	CASSLQETQYF	TRBJ2-5	-	-	TRBV7-2
TGTGCCACCAGTACCCGGGACTACGGCGAGACCCAGTACTTC	CATSTRDYGETQYF	TRBJ2-5	TRBD2	-	TRBV24-1
TGTGCCAGCAGCCAGGCAATTGCGGCAGGGATTAATGAAAAACTGTTTTTT	CASSQAIAAGINEKLFF	TRBJ1-4	-	few	TRBV3-1/TRBV3-2
TGTGCCAGCAGCTTTGGACAACTGGATTCACCCCTCCACTTT	CASSFGQLDSPLHF	TRBJ1-6	-	once	TRBV5-4
TGTGCCAGCAGTATTCCGGGGGGCAAAGAGACCCAGTACTTC	CASSIPGGKETQYF	TRBJ2-5	-	few	TRBV5-4
TGTGCCAGCAGCCCCTGGGACAGCAATAATGAAAAACTGTTTTTT	CASSPWDSNNEKLFF	TRBJ1-4	TRBD1	-	TRBV7-9
TGTGCCAGCAGTTTATATGGACAGGGAAGTAGTGAAGCTTTCTTT	CASSLYGQGSSEAFF	TRBJ1-1	TRBD1	-	TRBV27
TGTGCCAGCAGCCAACTTGAAAAACTGTTTTTT	CASSQLEKLFF	TRBJ1-4	-	-	TRBV28
TGTGCCAGCAGCCAATTAGCATCCTCCAGGGACGAGCAGTACTTC	CASSQLASSRDEQYF	TRBJ2-7	-	-	TRBV14
TGTGCCAGCAGCTTAGCTAGCGGGGCACATTACGAGCAGTACTTC	CASSLASGAHYEQYF	TRBJ2-7	TRBD2	-	TRBV7-9
TGTGCCAGCTCACCACAGCAACTAGCGGGAGAGACCCAGTACTTC	CASSPQQLAGETQYF	TRBJ2-5	TRBD2	-	TRBV18
TGTGCCAGCAGCTCCGACTCCAATGGGGAGACCCAGTACTTC	CASSSDSNGETQYF	TRBJ2-5	-	-	TRBV5-4
TGTGCCAGCAGCATAATGGGACATGCCCCTAGAGGGGAGCTGTTTTTT	CASSIMGHAPRGELFF	TRBJ2-2	-	once	TRBV5-5
TGTGCCAGCAGTTTAGGGCAGGTGTTTCGTGGCTACACCTTC	CASSLGQVFRGYTF	TRBJ1-2	-	-	TRBV28
TGTGCCAGCAGCGTTCGCGATTCTGGGGCCAACGTCCTGACTTTC	CASSVRDSGANVLTF	TRBJ2-6	-	-	TRBV6-5
TGTGCCAGTAGTCCTGGAGACGCAAGGAACATTCAGTACTTC	CASSPGDARNIQYF	TRBJ2-4	-	-	TRBV19
TGTGCCAGCAGTTACGGGCAGGGGGCATACGAGCAGTACTTC	CASSYGQGAYEQYF	TRBJ2-7	TRBD1	-	TRBV6-5
TGTGCCAGCAGTTTAGCGGGGAACGAGCAGTACTTC	CASSLAGNEQYF	TRBJ2-7	-	-	TRBV28
TGTGCCAGCAGCCCTGGCGGGGGGGGCGGGACCGGGGAGCTGTTTTTT	CASSPGGGGGTGELFF	TRBJ2-2	TRBD2	-	TRBV7-2
TGTGCCAGCAGCTTAGAATCCTCGAGGCCCCGTGGGACCCAGTACTTC	CASSLESSRPRGTQYF	TRBJ2-5	-	once	TRBV7-2
TGCAGCGGAAGGGACACGAGCTCCTACGAGCAGTACTTC	CSGRDTSSYEQYF	TRBJ2-7	-	-	TRBV29-1
TGTGCCAGTAGTCAGAACTCCTACGAGCAGTACTTC	CASSQNSYEQYF	TRBJ2-7	-	-	TRBV19
TGTGCCAGCAGCCAGGGCCTGGGAGTTAATGAGCAGTTCTTC	CASSQGLGVNEQFF	TRBJ2-1	-	-	TRBV3-1/TRBV3-2
TGTGCCAGCAGCTTGGACAGGGGGCACGAGCAGTACTTC	CASSLDRGHEQYF	TRBJ2-7	TRBD1	once	TRBV7-7
TGTGCCAGCAGCTTGACAGACAGTATGAACACTGAAGCTTTCTTT	CASSLTDSMNTEAFF	TRBJ1-1	-	few	TRBV7-3
TGTGCCAGCAGCCCAGGGACTAGCGGGGCGTACGAGCAGTACTTC	CASSPGTSGAYEQYF	TRBJ2-7	TRBD2	-	TRBV3-1/TRBV3-2
TGTGCCAGCCGGGATCAGGGGGCCAACGAGCAGTACTTC	CASRDQGANEQYF	TRBJ2-7	TRBD1	-	TRBV25-1
TGCAGCGGAGACAGGGGGCGGACAGGAGATACGCAGTATTTT	CSGDRGRTGDTQYF	TRBJ2-3	TRBD1	few	TRBV29-1
TGCGCCAGCAGCTTAAATCATAACCAGGGGACAACTGGAAACACCATATATTTT	CASSLNHNQGTTGNTIYF	TRBJ1-3	-	-	TRBV5-1
TGTGCCAGCAGCCGAACCGGGACAGGACCCTATGGCTACACCTTC	CASSRTGTGPYGYTF	TRBJ1-2	TRBD1	-	TRBV5-5
TGTGCCAGCAGCTTGGTGGGCACTTTTTACCAAGAGACCCAGTACTTC	CASSLVGTFYQETQYF	TRBJ2-5	-	-	TRBV5-6
TGTGCCAGCTCACCCGAACAGGGGGGCAATTCACCCCTCCACTTT	CASSPEQGGNSPLHF	TRBJ1-6	TRBD1	many	TRBV18
TGTGCCAGTAGTCGGGGACAGGCGCTGAACACTGAAGCTTTCTTT	CASSRGQALNTEAFF	TRBJ1-1	TRBD1	-	TRBV19
TGTGCCAGCAGTGACGGAGGTGCTGAAAAACTGTTTTTT	CASSDGGAEKLFF	TRBJ1-4	-	-	TRBV6-1
TGTGCCAGCAGCTCATTAGCCAAAAACATTCAGTACTTC	CASSSLAKNIQYF	TRBJ2-4	-	-	TRBV7-9
TGTGCCAGCAGTTTATCCCACTTCACCGGGGAGCTGTTTTTT	CASSLSHFTGELFF	TRBJ2-2	-	once	TRBV27
TGTGCCAGCATAGCCCCCTCGGCCGGCCTGAACACTGAAGCTTTCTTT	CASIAPSAGLNTEAFF	TRBJ1-1	-	-	TRBV7-3
TGTGCCTGGAGTATCGCCAGGAACTATGGCTACACCTTC	CAWSIARNYGYTF	TRBJ1-2	-	once	TRBV30
TGTGCCAGCAGCCCAGGGGGGAGGAACACCGGGGAGCTGTTTTTT	CASSPGGRNTGELFF	TRBJ2-2	-	-	TRBV7-6
TGTGCCAGCAGCCGTACCTGGGGGGGGGATCAGCCCCAGCATTTT	CASSRTWGGDQPQHF	TRBJ1-5	-	-	TRBV6-6
TGCGCCAGCAGCCAAGGCCCGAAGGGGTGGAATCAGCCCCAGCATTTT	CASSQGPKGWNQPQHF	TRBJ1-5	-	few	TRBV4-1
TGTGCCAGCAGCCAAGAGGTTTGGCTAGCGGGGGACTACAATGAGCAGTTCTTC	CASSQEVWLAGDYNEQFF	TRBJ2-1	TRBD2	-	TRBV4-2
TGTGCCACCCGCGGCGGTTTGAACACTGAAGCTTTCTTT	CATRGGLNTEAFF	TRBJ1-1	-	-	TRBV2
TGTGCCAGCAGTCGGGACTGGGAGGGGGAGACCCAGTACTTC	CASSRDWEGETQYF	TRBJ2-5	TRBD2	-	TRBV6-5
TGTGCCAGCAGTTTAGGGGGGTCAGCCCTCCACTTT	CASSLGGSALHF	TRBJ1-6	-	-	TRBV27
TGTGCCAGCTCACCACCCTCGCAGGCCGCGGGGACCGGGGAGCTGTTTTTT	CASSPPSQAAGTGELFF	TRBJ2-2	-	-	TRBV18
TGTGCCAGCAGCCCACAGGGTTTCGGCGTTGCGGAGCAGTACTTC	CASSPQGFGVAEQYF	TRBJ2-7	-	once	TRBV7-3
TGCGCCAGCAGCTTGGGTGCCTCAGATTGGTTACCTGAGCAGTTCTTC	CASSLGASDWLPEQFF	TRBJ2-1	-	-	TRBV5-1
TGTGCCAGCAGTTCGGTGAACACTGAAGCTTTCTTT	CASSSVNTEAFF	TRBJ1-1	-	-	TRBV28
TGTGCCAGCAGTTTTGGGTTCGGGGTAGAGGCTTTCTTT	CASSFGFGVEAFF	TRBJ1-1	-	-	TRBV27
TGTGCCACAACATTGGCCCAGGCGCACACCGGGGAGCTGTTTTTT	CATTLAQAHTGELFF	TRBJ2-2	-	-	TRBV10-3
TGTGCCAGTAGCCAGGCTAGCGGGGGCCGGGGCCAAGAGACCCAGTACTTC	CASSQASGGRGQETQYF	TRBJ2-5	TRBD2	-	TRBV19